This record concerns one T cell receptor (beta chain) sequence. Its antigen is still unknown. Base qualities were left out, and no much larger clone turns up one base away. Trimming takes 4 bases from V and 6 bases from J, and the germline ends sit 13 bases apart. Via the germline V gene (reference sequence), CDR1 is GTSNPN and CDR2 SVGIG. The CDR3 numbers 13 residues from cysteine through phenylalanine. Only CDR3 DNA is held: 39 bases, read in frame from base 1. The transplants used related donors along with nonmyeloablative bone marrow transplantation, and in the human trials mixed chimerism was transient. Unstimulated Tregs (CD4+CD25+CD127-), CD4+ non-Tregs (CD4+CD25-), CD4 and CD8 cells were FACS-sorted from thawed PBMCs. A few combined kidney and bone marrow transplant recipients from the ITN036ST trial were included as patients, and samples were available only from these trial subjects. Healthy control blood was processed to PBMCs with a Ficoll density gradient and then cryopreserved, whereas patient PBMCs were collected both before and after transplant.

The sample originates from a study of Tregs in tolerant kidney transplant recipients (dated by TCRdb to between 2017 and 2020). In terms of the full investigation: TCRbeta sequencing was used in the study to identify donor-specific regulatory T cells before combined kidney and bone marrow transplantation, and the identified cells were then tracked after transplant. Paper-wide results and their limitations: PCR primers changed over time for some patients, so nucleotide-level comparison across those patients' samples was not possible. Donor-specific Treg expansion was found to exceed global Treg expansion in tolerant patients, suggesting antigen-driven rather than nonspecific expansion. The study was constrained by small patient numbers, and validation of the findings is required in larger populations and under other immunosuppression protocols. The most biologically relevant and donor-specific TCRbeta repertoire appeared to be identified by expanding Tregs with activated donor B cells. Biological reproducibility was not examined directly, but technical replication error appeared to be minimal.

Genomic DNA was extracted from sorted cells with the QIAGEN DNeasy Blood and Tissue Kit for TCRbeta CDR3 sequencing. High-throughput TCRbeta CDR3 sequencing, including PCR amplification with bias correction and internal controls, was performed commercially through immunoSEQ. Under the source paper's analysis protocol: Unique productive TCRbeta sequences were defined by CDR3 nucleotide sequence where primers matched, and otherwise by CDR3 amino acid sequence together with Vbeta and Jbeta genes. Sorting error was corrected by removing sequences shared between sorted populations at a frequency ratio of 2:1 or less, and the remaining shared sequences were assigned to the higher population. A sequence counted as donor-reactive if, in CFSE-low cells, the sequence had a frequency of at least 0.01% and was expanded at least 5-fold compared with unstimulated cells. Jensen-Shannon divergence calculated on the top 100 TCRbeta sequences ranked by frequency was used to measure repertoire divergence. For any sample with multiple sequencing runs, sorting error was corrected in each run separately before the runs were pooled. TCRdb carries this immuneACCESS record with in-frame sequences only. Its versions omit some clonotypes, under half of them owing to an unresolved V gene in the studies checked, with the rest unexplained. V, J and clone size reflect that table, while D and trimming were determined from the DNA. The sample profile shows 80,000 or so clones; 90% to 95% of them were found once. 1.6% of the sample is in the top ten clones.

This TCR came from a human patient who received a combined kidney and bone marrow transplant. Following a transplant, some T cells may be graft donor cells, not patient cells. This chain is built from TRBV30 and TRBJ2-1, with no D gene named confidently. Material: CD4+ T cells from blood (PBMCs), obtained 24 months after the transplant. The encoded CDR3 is CAWNCYTSNEQFF. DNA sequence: TGTGCCTGGAATTGTTACACAAGCAATGAGCAGTTCTTC.